This T cell receptor beta chain emerged from a study of T cell changes during pregnancy in multiple sclerosis. The CDR3 contains 14 residues. CDR1 SEHNR and CDR2 FQNEAQ come from the germline V gene (reference sequence). Trimming removed 5 bases from V and 5 bases from J; junction bases left unmatched: 8. Only in-frame clones appear in the TCRdb table, and some are missing; sequencing was by immunoSEQ multiplex PCR. The data show about 45,000 clones, more than 85% seen once. The input for sequencing was CD8+ T cells from peripheral blood mononuclear cells, taken in the second trimester of pregnancy. The clonotype was recovered from a female donor with multiple sclerosis, enrolled in a pregnancy study. This chain connects TRBV7-9 to TRBJ2-7; 8 bases align to TRBD1. CDR3 in amino acids: CASSLGQGVHEQYF. CDR3 nucleotide sequence: TGTGCCAGCAGCCTAGGACAGGGAGTTCACGAGCAGTACTTC.